This TCR beta chain is from a study of CD8 T cells in ankylosing spondylitis. From germline, CDR1 is SEHNR and CDR2 FQNEAQ (reference sequence). The CDR3 is made up of 15 amino acids. With V trimmed by 3 bases and J by 3 bases, 4 bases remained unmatched. This clonotype was seen ten or more times. TCRdb reprocessed the 5' RACE reads via MiXCR and lists one record per CDR3 protein. This table has around 340,000 distinct CDR3 sequences, approximately 14% appearing once. The material sequenced was blood, either unsorted or a sorted T cell fraction (not recorded which). The receptor was isolated from a male donor with ankylosing spondylitis or in good health (not recorded which). The rearrangement joins TRBV7-9 to TRBJ1-3; 8 bases match TRBD1. CDR3 bases: TGTGCCAGCAGCTTGACAGGGGATTTTGGAAACACCATATATTTT. Amino acid sequence: CASSLTGDFGNTIYF.